Following are 19 T cell receptor beta chains from one sample sequenced in a study of blood T cell repertoires in COVID-19. TCRdb keeps only in-frame clones here, not all; method: immunoSEQ multiplex PCR. The table records more than 45,000 clones, around 80% of them present only once. The sequencing input was peripheral blood. The receptors were sampled from a woman aged 55 to 70 with acute or convalescent COVID-19.

The CDR3 loop is CASSIRRGHGNQPQHF. The CDR3 nucleotides read TGTGCCAGTAGTATTCGCAGGGGTCATGGCAATCAGCCCCAGCATTTT. V and J are TRBV19 and TRBJ1-5; possibly TRBD1 for D (6 bases). This CDR3 has 16 residues. Germline V CDR1 and CDR2: LNHDA, SQIVND (reference sequence). The ends were cut back, 3 bases at V and 2 bases at J, with 14 bases in the middle.

The chain is built from TRBV6-4 and TRBJ1-2; 10 bases are a match to TRBD1. CDR1 is MRHNA, CDR2 SNTAGT, per germline. This CDR3 comprises 13 residues. V shed 6 bases and J 3 bases; nucleotides not matched to a gene: 1. CDR3 DNA: TGTGCCAGCAGGACAGGGGGCTACTATGGCTACACCTTC. It is translated as CASRTGGYYGYTF.

This clone has only a few counts. The V call is TRBV30, the J call TRBJ1-6; perhaps TRBD1 as D (6 bases). The CDR3 loop spans 14 amino acids. Germline CDR1 and CDR2: GTSNPN and SVGIG (reference sequence). Trimming shortened V by 4 bases and J by 6 bases, and 13 bases separated the two germline ends. CDR3 residues: CAWKLGRGNSPLHF. The DNA for the CDR3 is TGTGCCTGGAAATTGGGCAGGGGTAATTCACCCCTCCACTTT. The full variable domain, with the rest looked up from reference TRBV30 and TRBJ1-6, is SQTIHQWPATLVQPVGSPLSLECTVEGTSNPNLYWYRQAAGRGLQLLFYSVGIGQISSEVPQNLSASRPQDRQFILSSKKLLLSDSGFYLCAWKLGRGNSPLHFGNGTRLTVT.

V gene TRBV2 combines with J gene TRBJ2-5, with D unresolved. Trimming took 2 bases from V and 2 from J, leaving 12 bases between them. Germline V gene lookup returns CDR1 SNHLY and CDR2 FYNNEI. This CDR3 is built from 15 residues. CDR3 in DNA: TGTGCCAGCAGTGAAAGGCTCGGCAGGCAAGAGACCCAGTACTTC. Translation: CASSERLGRQETQYF. The complete variable domain, with remaining parts taken from reference TRBV2 and TRBJ2-5, reads EPEVTQTPSHQVTQMGQEVILRCVPISNHLYFYWYRQILGQKVEFLVSFYNNEISEKSEIFDDQFSVERPDGSNFTLKIRSTKLEDSAMYFCASSERLGRQETQYFGPGTRLLVL.

In DNA, the CDR3 is TGTGCCAGCAGCTTGAACCGCGCCAATGAAAAACTGTTTTTT. As protein: CASSLNRANEKLFF. This chain connects TRBV11-2 to TRBJ1-4; unclear D gene. Germline V gene sequence: CDR1 SGHAT, CDR2 FQNNGV. V lost 3 bases to trimming and J lost 5 bases, with 10 bases between them. The CDR3 runs 14 residues.

The chain employs TRBV12-5 and TRBJ2-5; D is perhaps TRBD1 (6 bases). The germline V gene encodes CDR1 LGHNT and CDR2 FRNRAP. Trimming cost V 3 bases and J 4 bases, with 9 bases left between them. The CDR3 runs 13 residues. The CDR3 loop is CASGLMGAETQYF. CDR3 DNA: TGTGCTAGTGGTTTAATGGGGGCAGAGACCCAGTACTTC.

The rearrangement uses TRBV19 and TRBJ2-7; D may be TRBD1 (5 bases). Looked up from germline, CDR1 is LNHDA and CDR2 is SQIVND (reference sequence). With 7 bases removed from V and 2 bases from J, the gap between germline ends came to 9 bases. The CDR3 totals 12 residues. The CDR3 region is CASKGQAYEQYF. The CDR3 bases are TGTGCCAGTAAGGGGCAGGCCTACGAGCAGTACTTC.

Only one count was recorded for this clone. The J gene is TRBJ2-7, the V gene TRBV19, with D possibly matching TRBD2 (5 bases). Germline CDR1 reads LNHDA; CDR2 reads SQIVND (reference sequence). The CDR3 totals 12 residues. The ends were cut back, 4 bases at V and 6 bases at J, with 10 bases in the middle. The CDR3 DNA follows: TGTGCCAGTAGTAACGGGGTTTTCGAGCAGTACTTC. Translation: CASSNGVFEQYF.

This clone occurred a few times. The genes are TRBV5-1 and TRBJ1-6; possible D gene TRBD1, 5 bases. Trimming took off 0 bases at V and 5 bases at J, with 12 bases between the two ends. Germline V gene sequence: CDR1 SGHRS, CDR2 YFSETQ. The CDR3 length is 16 residues. CDR3 protein: CASSLEPDTNNSPLHF. The CDR3 DNA is TGCGCCAGCAGCTTGGAACCGGACACCAATAATTCACCCCTCCACTTT.

CDR3 in amino acids: CASSRQSIGNYGYTF. In DNA form, the CDR3 reads TGTGCCAGCAGCCGGCAGTCAATCGGGAACTATGGCTACACCTTC. The rearrangement links TRBV3-1 (or the pseudogene TRBV3-2) to TRBJ1-2; D ambiguous. The CDR3 has 15 residues. Germline CDR1 and CDR2: LGHDT and YNNKEL (reference sequence). Trimming stripped 4 bases from V and 2 bases from J, with 14 bases between.

The chain couples TRBV10-2 to TRBJ1-1; no clear D. Germline-derived CDR1 and CDR2 are WSHSY and SAAADI. Trimming took 7 bases from V and 11 from J, leaving 17 bases between them. CDR3 length: 12 amino acids. The CDR3, as DNA: TGCGCCAGCAATGCCCCCGGGAGTTCGGCTTTCTTT. Amino acid sequence: CASNAPGSSAFF.

The chain joins TRBV19 to TRBJ1-1; 12 bases align to TRBD1. The germline V gene encodes CDR1 LNHDA and CDR2 SQIVND (reference sequence). The CDR3 sequence is 16 residues long. The V and J ends lost 2 bases and 6 bases, in that order; junction bases with no gene match: 7. The CDR3 region has the DNA TGTGCCAGTAGTATATCGGGACAGGGGGCGAGGGCTGAAGCTTTCTTT. Protein sequence: CASSISGQGARAEAFF. Complete variable domain (other parts from reference TRBV19 and TRBJ1-1): DGGITQSPKYLFRKEGQNVTLSCEQNLNHDAMYWYRQDPGQGLRLIYYSQIVNDFQKGDIAEGYSVSREKKESFPLTVTSAQKNPTAFYLCASSISGQGARAEAFFGQGTRLTVV.

The chain employs TRBV18 and TRBJ2-3; no clear D gene. The V gene's germline CDR1 is KGHSH and CDR2 LQKENI. The CDR3 runs 14 residues. Trimming removed 2 bases from V and 4 bases from J, with 10 bases in between. CDR3 sequence (DNA): TGTGCCAGCTCACCAATGTCAGTTCCAGATACGCAGTATTTT. As protein: CASSPMSVPDTQYF. Using reference TRBV18 and TRBJ2-3 for the parts outside the CDR3, the full variable domain is NAGVMQNPRHLVRRRGQEARLRCSPMKGHSHVYWYRQLPEEGLKFMVYLQKENIIDESGMPKERFSAEFPKEGPSILRIQQVVRGDSAAYFCASSPMSVPDTQYFGPGTRLTVL.

The J gene is TRBJ1-2, the V gene TRBV7-9, with D possibly matching TRBD1 (5 bases). CDR1 and CDR2 (germline): SEHNR, FQNEAQ (reference sequence). Trimming pared 3 bases from V and 1 base from J, leaving 15 bases between. The CDR3 runs to 16 residues. CDR3 amino acids: CASSLEAGPVNYGYTF. CDR3 bases: TGTGCCAGCAGCTTGGAGGCGGGGCCCGTTAACTATGGCTACACCTTC.

A few counts support this clone. V usage is TRBV2 and J usage is TRBJ2-3, with D uncertain. Germline V gene lookup returns CDR1 SNHLY and CDR2 FYNNEI. The V end lost 6 bases, the J end lost 2 bases, and 9 bases lay between the germline ends. The CDR3 is 13 residues long. The CDR3 protein is CASRAENTDTQYF. The CDR3 coding sequence is TGTGCCAGCAGGGCAGAAAACACAGATACGCAGTATTTT. Supplemented by reference TRBV2 and TRBJ2-3, the full variable domain reads EPEVTQTPSHQVTQMGQEVILRCVPISNHLYFYWYRQILGQKVEFLVSFYNNEISEKSEIFDDQFSVERPDGSNFTLKIRSTKLEDSAMYFCASRAENTDTQYFGPGTRLTVL.

The chain is built from TRBV19 and TRBJ2-7, with D possibly being TRBD1 (6 bases). Trimming removed 4 bases from V and 0 bases from J, with 10 bases in between. The CDR3 has 14 residues. Germline loops: CDR1 LNHDA, CDR2 SQIVND (reference sequence). As DNA, the CDR3 is TGTGCCAGTAGTACCCGGGACAACTCCTACGAGCAGTACTTC. It specifies CASSTRDNSYEQYF.

Of note for this clone: This CDR3 is also generated by other DNA sequences in the sample. The chain combines TRBV18 with TRBJ1-5; 7 nucleotides line up with TRBD1. The CDR3 spans 15 residues. Germline lookup yields CDR1 KGHSH and CDR2 LQKENI. After removal of 3 bases from V and 0 bases from J, the junction contained 2 bases not matched to a gene. CDR3 nucleotides: TGTGCCAGCTCACCCGGGACAGATAGCAATCAGCCCCAGCATTTT. Translation: CASSPGTDSNQPQHF.

The chain is built from TRBV19 and TRBJ1-2, with TRBD1 as a possible D gene (5 bases). V dropped 5 bases and J dropped 8 bases, with 9 bases sitting between them. The CDR3 contains 11 residues. The germline gives CDR1 LNHDA, CDR2 SQIVND (reference sequence). CDR3 in amino acids: CASSERGGYTF. CDR3 DNA: TGTGCCAGTAGTGAAAGGGGCGGCTACACCTTC.

The chain uses TRBV3-1 (or the pseudogene TRBV3-2) and TRBJ2-6, with unresolved D. The CDR3 extends over 15 amino acids. The germline gives CDR1 LGHDT, CDR2 YNNKEL (reference sequence). The V and J ends lost 4 bases and 2 bases respectively, with 9 bases between them. This CDR3 is CASSLQAPGANVLTF. The CDR3, as DNA: TGTGCCAGCAGCCTGCAGGCCCCTGGGGCCAACGTCCTGACTTTC.